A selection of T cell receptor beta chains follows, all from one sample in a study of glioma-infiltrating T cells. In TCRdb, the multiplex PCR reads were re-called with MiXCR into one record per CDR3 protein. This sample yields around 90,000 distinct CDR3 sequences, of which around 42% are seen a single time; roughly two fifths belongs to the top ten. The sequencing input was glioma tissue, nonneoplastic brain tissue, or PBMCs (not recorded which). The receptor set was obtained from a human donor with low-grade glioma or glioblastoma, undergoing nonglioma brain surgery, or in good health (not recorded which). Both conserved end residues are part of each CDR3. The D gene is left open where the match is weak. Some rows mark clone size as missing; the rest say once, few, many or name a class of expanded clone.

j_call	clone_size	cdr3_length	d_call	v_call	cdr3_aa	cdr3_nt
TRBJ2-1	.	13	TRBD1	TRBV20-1	CSASGTGAYEQFF	TGCAGTGCGTCCGGGACAGGGGCTTATGAGCAGTTCTTC
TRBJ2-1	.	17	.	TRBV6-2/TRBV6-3	CASSYSTPGRYMNEQFF	TGTGCCAGCAGTTACTCTACTCCAGGGAGGTACATGAATGAGCAGTTCTTC
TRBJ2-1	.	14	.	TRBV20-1	CSAPLRLGYDEQFF	TGCAGTGCCCCCCTCAGGCTAGGATACGATGAGCAGTTCTTC
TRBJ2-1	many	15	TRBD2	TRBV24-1	CATSAGTSSYNEQFF	TGTGCCACCAGTGCAGGGACTAGCTCCTACAATGAGCAGTTCTTC
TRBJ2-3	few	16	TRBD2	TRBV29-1	CSGTGTSGKSADTQYF	TGCAGCGGTACCGGGACTAGCGGAAAAAGTGCAGATACGCAGTATTTT
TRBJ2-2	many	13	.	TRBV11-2	CASSLGDTGELFF	TGTGCCAGCAGCTTAGGGGACACCGGGGAGCTGTTTTTT
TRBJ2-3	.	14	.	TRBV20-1	CSARAGRKTDTQYF	TGCAGTGCTAGAGCTGGCAGGAAGACAGATACGCAGTATTTT
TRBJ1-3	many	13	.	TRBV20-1	CSAKAGIGNTIYF	TGCAGTGCAAAAGCGGGGATTGGAAACACCATATATTTT
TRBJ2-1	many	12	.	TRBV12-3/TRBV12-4	CASNLAVNEQFF	TGTGCCAGCAACCTAGCCGTGAATGAGCAGTTCTTC
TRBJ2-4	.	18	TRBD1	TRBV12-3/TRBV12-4	CASSSRDRGRRAKNIQYF	TGTGCCAGCAGTAGCCGGGACAGGGGACGGAGGGCCAAAAACATTCAGTACTTC
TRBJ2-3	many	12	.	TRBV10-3	CAISASTDTQYF	TGTGCCATCTCAGCTAGCACAGATACGCAGTATTTT